These T cell receptor beta chains were read from a single sample in a study of CD4 T cells in relation to SARS-CoV-2 and coronaviruses. Which antigens these TCRs recognize remains unknown. Sequenced by immunoSEQ multiplex PCR; TCRdb stores in-frame clones only, minus some. This sample has just over 15,000 clones; just under 80% occur once, and the top ten carry 18%. The specimen was CD4+ T cells from PBMCs, cultured in vitro. The receptor set was obtained from a human donor in good health. Both conserved end residues are part of each CDR3. The D gene is left open where the match is weak. Size is omitted from some rows. Given values are once, few, many or a class for expanded clones.

TRBJ2-7 | . | TRBV2 | . | TGTGCCAGCAGTGATCTCGGGATAAACTACGAGCAGTACTTC | CASSDLGINYEQYF
TRBJ2-5 | . | TRBV5-1 | . | TGCGCCAGCAGCTTAATGTTAGAGGAGACCCAGTACTTC | CASSLMLEETQYF
TRBJ1-6 | few | TRBV28 | TRBD1 | TGTGCCAGCAGGCAGGGGGCGAGATCACCCCTCCACTTT | CASRQGARSPLHF
TRBJ2-5 | . | TRBV29-1 | . | TGCAGCGTTGAGGTGGTCGCTAGCAGTGAGACCCAGTACTTC | CSVEVVASSETQYF
TRBJ2-2 | . | TRBV27 | . | TGTGCCAGCAGTCCCCTCGGCGGGGAGCTGTTTTTT | CASSPLGGELFF
TRBJ2-7 | . | TRBV3-1/TRBV3-2 | . | TGTGCCAGCAGCCAAGTTAATAGGGACTACGAGCAGTACTTC | CASSQVNRDYEQYF
TRBJ2-3 | . | TRBV6-5 | . | TGTGCCACCCGGTACACCCGTAGCACAGATACGCAGTATTTT | CATRYTRSTDTQYF
TRBJ2-7 | . | TRBV5-4 | TRBD2 | TGTGCCAGCAGCTCTAGCGGGGGCTACGAGCAGTACTTC | CASSSSGGYEQYF
TRBJ1-1 | . | TRBV4-1 | . | TGCGCCAGCGGACAGCCGGGGAACCCTCCGCTGAACACTGAAGCTTTCTTT | CASGQPGNPPLNTEAFF
TRBJ1-4 | . | TRBV3-1/TRBV3-2 | . | TGTGCCAGCAGCCGGAGCCTCGGGGTCACAACTAATGAAAAACTGTTTTTT | CASSRSLGVTTNEKLFF
TRBJ2-1 | . | TRBV10-3 | . | TGTGCCATCAGTCGGACTCAACCCTCCAATGAGCAGTTCTTC | CAISRTQPSNEQFF
TRBJ2-3 | . | TRBV28 | . | TGTGCCAGCAGTTTAGTGGTGGGCGGAGATACGCAGTATTTT | CASSLVVGGDTQYF
TRBJ2-7 | . | TRBV2 | TRBD2 | TGTGCCAGCAGTGGCAATAGCGGGGCGTGGAGCTCCTACGAGCAGTACTTC | CASSGNSGAWSSYEQYF
TRBJ1-5 | few | TRBV19 | . | TGTGCCAGTAGTACCACCGGGAGCAATCAGCCCCAGCATTTT | CASSTTGSNQPQHF
TRBJ2-2 | once | TRBV11-2 | TRBD1 | TGTGCCAGCAGTCTCCAGGGGGCTGACACCGGGGAGCTGTTTTTT | CASSLQGADTGELFF
TRBJ1-6 | . | TRBV30 | TRBD1 | TGTGCCTGGAGTACAGGGGAACCCCTAAATTCACCCCTCCACTTT | CAWSTGEPLNSPLHF
TRBJ2-5 | . | TRBV5-1 | . | TGCGCCAGCAGCACCGGACAGACATCCCAAGAGACCCAGTACTTC | CASSTGQTSQETQYF
TRBJ1-1 | . | TRBV6-5 | . | TGTGCCAGCAGTTACATAGAAGCGAACACTGAAGCTTTCTTT | CASSYIEANTEAFF
TRBJ1-3 | few | TRBV6-6 | . | TGTGCCAGCAGTTACGAGGGCTCGGCTGGAAACACCATATATTTT | CASSYEGSAGNTIYF
TRBJ2-1 | . | TRBV6-4 | TRBD2 | TGTGCCAGCAGTGACTCGACTAGCGGTGATTACAATGAGCAGTTCTTC | CASSDSTSGDYNEQFF
TRBJ2-6 | few | TRBV5-1 | . | TGCGCCAGCAGCTTGGGCCGGTCCTCTGGGGCCAACGTCCTGACTTTC | CASSLGRSSGANVLTF
TRBJ1-5 | once | TRBV19 | TRBD1 | TGTGCCAGTAGTATTGGGTCCCCAGGCGTGGGACAGCGAGGTCAGCCCCAGCATTTT | CASSIGSPGVGQRGQPQHF
TRBJ2-1 | . | TRBV29-1 | . | TGCAGCGTTGACGACCGCAAGGTGCAGTTCTTC | CSVDDRKVQFF
TRBJ2-1 | . | TRBV9 | . | TGTGCCAGCAGCGTAGAAAATGAGCAGTTCTTC | CASSVENEQFF
TRBJ2-7 | once | TRBV14 | . | TGTGCCAGCAGTCCTAACCCGGCGGTGTCCTACGAGCAGTACTTC | CASSPNPAVSYEQYF
TRBJ1-1 | . | TRBV9 | . | TGTGCCAGCAGCGTAGGAACAGTAGTGAACACTGAAGCTTTCTTT | CASSVGTVVNTEAFF
TRBJ2-5 | . | TRBV5-4 | TRBD2 | TGTGCCAGCAGCTTGGGTGGGTTAGCGGGCTTCCAAGAGACCCAGTACTTC | CASSLGGLAGFQETQYF
TRBJ2-3 | few | TRBV7-8 | . | TGTGCCAGCAGCTTAATGGACAGCACAGATACGCAGTATTTT | CASSLMDSTDTQYF
TRBJ1-3 | . | TRBV7-6 | . | TGTGCCAGCAGCTTACTAAGCTCTGGAAACACCATATATTTT | CASSLLSSGNTIYF
TRBJ2-4 | . | TRBV6-5 | . | TGTGCCAGCACCGTCGTCAGGAGCGGAGAAAACATTCAGTACTTC | CASTVVRSGENIQYF
TRBJ1-4 | . | TRBV6-5 | . | TGTGCCAGCAGTTACTCGAGCAGACTCGAAAAACTGTTTTTT | CASSYSSRLEKLFF
TRBJ1-4 | . | TRBV5-1 | . | TGCGCCAGCAGCCCAGGGGCAACTAATGAAAAACTGTTTTTT | CASSPGATNEKLFF
TRBJ1-1 | . | TRBV14 | . | TGTGCCAGCAGCCAAGATCTAGGTCGGATCACTGAAGCTTTCTTT | CASSQDLGRITEAFF
TRBJ2-3 | few | TRBV18 | TRBD1 | TGTGCCAGCTCGCGACAGGGCCCAGATACGCAGTATTTT | CASSRQGPDTQYF
TRBJ2-1 | . | TRBV5-5 | . | TGTGCCAGCAGCTTGAGTCAGGACTCGACCTACAATGAGCAGTTCTTC | CASSLSQDSTYNEQFF
TRBJ1-5 | . | TRBV6-5 | . | TGTGCCAGCAGCGATGGACGGGGTGGCAATCAGCCCCAGCATTTT | CASSDGRGGNQPQHF
TRBJ2-1 | . | TRBV7-2 | TRBD2 | TGTGCCAGCAGCCGCGCCGGGACTAGCGAAAATGAGCAGTTCTTC | CASSRAGTSENEQFF
TRBJ2-1 | . | TRBV7-9 | . | TGTGCCAGCAGCTTAGCGGTGTTCAATGAGCAGTTCTTC | CASSLAVFNEQFF
TRBJ2-1 | . | TRBV4-2 | TRBD2 | TGTGCCAGCAGCCCACAGACTAGCGGGAGGGCCCCGTCCTACAATGAGCAGTTCTTC | CASSPQTSGRAPSYNEQFF
TRBJ2-3 | . | TRBV28 | . | TGTGCCACCCTTGGTAGCGGCACAGATACGCAGTATTTT | CATLGSGTDTQYF
TRBJ2-7 | . | TRBV7-3 | TRBD2 | TGTGCCAGCAGCACCCGGACTAGCGGACCCTACGAGCAGTACTTC | CASSTRTSGPYEQYF
TRBJ2-2 | . | TRBV18 | TRBD2 | TGTGCCAGCTCACCAAGATTCGCCGGGACTAGCGGGTTTACCGGGGAGCTGTTTTTT | CASSPRFAGTSGFTGELFF
TRBJ2-5 | . | TRBV25-1 | TRBD1 | TGTGCCAGCAGTGAGGACAGGCCGCCGGGGGAGACCCAGTACTTC | CASSEDRPPGETQYF
TRBJ1-5 | . | TRBV5-6 | . | TGTGCCAGCAGCTTGGCAGGGGACCATCAGCCCCAGCATTTT | CASSLAGDHQPQHF
TRBJ1-3 | . | TRBV2 | . | TGTGCCAGCAGTTCCACCGCTTCGGGAAACACCATATATTTT | CASSSTASGNTIYF